What follows are 8 T cell receptor beta chains derived from one specimen sequenced in a study of T cells after somatic rescue of genetic block. Libraries were prepared by immunoSEQ multiplex PCR; TCRdb keeps only in-frame clonotypes and omits some of them. This table has roughly 65,000 clones, 85% to 95% appearing once. Sequenced material: peripheral blood mononuclear cells (PBMCs). These receptors came from a man aged 35-49 years.

The J gene is TRBJ2-3, the V gene TRBV11-3, with D unresolved. Trimming pared 5 bases from V and 6 bases from J, leaving 21 bases between. This CDR3 has 16 amino acids. Germline CDR1 reads SGHNT; CDR2 reads YENEEA. The CDR3 DNA follows: TGTGCCAGCAGCCCGCATGACGGATCCTTAGGGGATACGCAGTATTTT. Translated, it gives CASSPHDGSLGDTQYF.

The CDR3: CASSMGDDQPQHF. CDR3 nucleotide sequence: TGTGCCAGCTCAATGGGGGACGATCAGCCCCAGCATTTT. The J gene is TRBJ1-5, the V gene TRBV18; D is possibly TRBD1 (5 bases). The CDR3 runs to 13 residues. Germline V CDR1 and CDR2: KGHSH, LQKENI. The germline V and J ends were trimmed by 5 bases and 5 bases, with 10 bases remaining between them.

A single count supports this clone. The V call is TRBV18, the J call TRBJ2-5; a weak D match, TRBD1 (6 bases). From germline, CDR1 is KGHSH and CDR2 LQKENI. Trimming cost V 4 bases and J 1 base, with 16 bases left between them. The CDR3 extends over 16 amino acids. CDR3 sequence (DNA): TGTGCCAGCTCACTTGGGACAATAACCGTCCAAGAGACCCAGTACTTC. This gives the protein CASSLGTITVQETQYF.

The CDR3 loop is CASSLSGWTDTQYF. CDR3 nucleotide sequence: TGTGCCAGCAGCTTATCGGGTTGGACAGATACGCAGTATTTT. J is TRBJ2-3 and V is TRBV7-9; D is unclear. Trimming removed 2 bases at V and 3 bases at J, with 9 bases between. This CDR3 region has 14 residues. Germline assignment: CDR1 SEHNR and CDR2 FQNEAQ (reference sequence).

The chain uses TRBV27 and TRBJ2-3, with D perhaps TRBD2 (5 bases). The CDR3 covers 15 residues. CDR1 MNHEY and CDR2 SMNVEV come from the germline V gene (reference sequence). The V end was cut by 4 bases, the J end by 0 bases, with 11 bases between. CDR3 nucleotides: TGTGCCAGCAGTTCCGCGCAGCGGAGCACAGATACGCAGTATTTT. The encoded protein is CASSSAQRSTDTQYF.

This clone was seen just once. The rearrangement links TRBV6-5 to TRBJ2-5, with D tentatively TRBD1 (6 bases). This CDR3 has 13 amino acids. V was cut by 7 bases and J by 5 bases, with 14 bases left in between. The V gene's germline CDR1 is MNHEY and CDR2 SVGAGI. Written as DNA, the CDR3 is TGTGCCAGCAAGACAGGCTCCGGGGAGACCCAGTACTTC. Its protein is CASKTGSGETQYF.

The J gene is TRBJ2-5, the V gene TRBV27; 9 positions match TRBD1. The V gene end was trimmed by 6 bases and the J gene end by 11 bases; junction bases not matched to a gene: 16. The CDR3 extends over 15 amino acids. Per the germline V gene, CDR1 is MNHEY and CDR2 is SMNVEV (reference sequence). The CDR3 reads CASSWVGQGKKMQYF. In nucleotides, the CDR3 is TGTGCCAGCAGCTGGGTTGGACAGGGGAAAAAAATGCAGTACTTC.

This clone came up a few times. V usage is TRBV4-3 and J usage is TRBJ2-7; D might be TRBD1 (5 bases). The CDR3 contains 15 residues. The V and J ends lost 0 bases and 5 bases respectively, with 14 bases between them. Germline CDR1 is LGHNA and CDR2 is YSLEER. The CDR3 protein is CASSQDRVGFNEQYF. For the CDR3, the DNA is TGCGCCAGCAGCCAAGACAGGGTTGGGTTCAACGAGCAGTACTTC.